What follows is one T cell receptor beta chain and its context. This clonotype was observed a few times. The clone's antigen remains unknown. Per-nucleotide qualities are absent, and no much larger clonotype sits a single base away. The data derive from a study of T cells after yellow fever vaccination (dated by TCRdb to about 2019). A note on the overall study: Libraries from fractions with low cell numbers were prepared with the SMART-Seq v4 Ultra Low Input RNA kit. To track T-cell clones before and after primary and booster YFV17D yellow fever vaccination, bulk TCR alpha and beta repertoires were sequenced longitudinally. Two healthy male donors, one aged 18 to 30 and one aged 30 to 40 years, were included in the cohort. Blood samples were taken at several timepoints before and after primary and secondary immunization, and bulk PBMC replicates and cell subsets were isolated. What the study reported, not specific to this receptor: Only two donors were included in the study, so the extent to which the findings can be generalized is limited. Computational filtering was required because FACS-sorted repertoires could contain abundant contaminating clonotypes from the bulk population. After the booster, most clones that had expanded after primary vaccination were detected again (around 97% of CD4 and around nine tenths of CD8), suggesting broad maintenance of memory. Compared with the primary T-cell response, the secondary T-cell response was weaker but faster, peaking on day 5 rather than day 15. A small fraction of clonotypes showed up in both the CD4 and CD8 compartments, probably as a result of convergent recombination.

CDR1 and CDR2, per the germline V gene, are MGHDK and SYGVNS. The CDR3 holds 20 amino acids from the cysteine to the phenylalanine. Just the 60-base CDR3 DNA is kept, in frame starting at base 1. Ends trimmed: V by 6 bases, J by 2 bases; bases unmatched to a gene: 15. Synthesis of TCR cDNA relied on 5'RACE template switching, a step that introduced a universal primer site along with unique molecular identifiers. Priming of cDNA synthesis was performed from both the TCR alpha and TCR beta constant segments. Two PCR steps were used to amplify libraries, with sample barcodes and sequencing adapters being added in the second step. Libraries were sequenced on Illumina HiSeq 2500 (2x100 bp) or NovaSeq (2x150 bp). Per the original workflow: MIGEC was used to demultiplex reads and collapse the reads into UMI consensus sequences, and MiXCR was used for V(D)J alignment. Clonotypes responding to the vaccine were identified with edgeR on replicate PBMC samples, with the criteria of FDR below 0.01 and a log2 fold change above 5 up to day 15. Each bulk clonotype was labeled CD4 or CD8 based on which sequenced repertoire, CD4 or CD8, contained the clonotype at higher abundance. TCRdb reprocessed the public reads (quality trimming at Q25 with fastp, clone calling with MiXCR) and kept in-frame beta chains. Rows merge per CDR3 protein into single entries with the most common DNA and genes. TCRdb's processing, not the authors', yielded these V and J calls. This sample has hundreds of thousands of distinct CDR3 sequences in its table, and roughly 13% of those were observed once. The biggest ten clones account for more than 12% of the sample.

The treatment or condition label for this specimen denotes: live attenuated yellow fever vaccine strain. At each blood-draw timepoint, two biological replicates of bulk PBMCs were collected. PBMCs were isolated from peripheral blood using a standard Ficoll-Paque protocol. TriZol was used to extract RNA from bulk PBMCs, CD4 and CD8 fractions, and dextramer-positive and dextramer-negative fractions. This sequence uses TRBV25-1 and TRBJ2-3; 15 bases in the middle match TRBD2. The sample consisted of PBMCs, taken on the day of the yellow fever booster vaccination. The sequence came from a young man who received the YFV17D yellow fever vaccine. The nucleotide sequence is TGTGCCAGCAGCGAACCGGGACTAGCGGGAGGCCTTAGATTCACAGATACGCAGTATTTT. This sequence encodes CASSEPGLAGGLRFTDTQYF. With all but the CDR3 taken from the reference TRBV25-1 and TRBJ2-3 genes, the full variable domain is: EADIYQTPRYLVIGTGKKITLECSQTMGHDKMYWYQQDPGMELHLIHYSYGVNSTEKGDLSSESTVSRIRTEHFPLTLESARPSHTSQYLCASSEPGLAGGLRFTDTQYFGPGTRLTVL.